This TCR beta chain derives from a study of blood T cell repertoires in COVID-19. Using immunoSEQ multiplex PCR, the repertoire was profiled, and TCRdb retains in-frame clones only, with some absent. Of around 94,000 clones listed, roughly 81% were seen once; the top ten hold less than 10%. The table lists this clone with a few counts. CDR3 size: 20 residues. CDR1 and CDR2 (germline): SGHTA, FQGTGA. Deletions cut 0 bases from V and 2 bases from J, with 22 bases between. The chain combines TRBV7-3 with TRBJ1-4; tentative D call: TRBD1 (6 bases). This clonotype was obtained from a man aged 40-49 years with active or convalescent COVID-19. Input material: peripheral blood. The CDR3 DNA reads as TGTGCCAGCAGCTTAACACTGTACAGGGTTCGCGGGGGTACTAATGAAAAACTGTTTTTT. Amino acids: CASSLTLYRVRGGTNEKLFF.